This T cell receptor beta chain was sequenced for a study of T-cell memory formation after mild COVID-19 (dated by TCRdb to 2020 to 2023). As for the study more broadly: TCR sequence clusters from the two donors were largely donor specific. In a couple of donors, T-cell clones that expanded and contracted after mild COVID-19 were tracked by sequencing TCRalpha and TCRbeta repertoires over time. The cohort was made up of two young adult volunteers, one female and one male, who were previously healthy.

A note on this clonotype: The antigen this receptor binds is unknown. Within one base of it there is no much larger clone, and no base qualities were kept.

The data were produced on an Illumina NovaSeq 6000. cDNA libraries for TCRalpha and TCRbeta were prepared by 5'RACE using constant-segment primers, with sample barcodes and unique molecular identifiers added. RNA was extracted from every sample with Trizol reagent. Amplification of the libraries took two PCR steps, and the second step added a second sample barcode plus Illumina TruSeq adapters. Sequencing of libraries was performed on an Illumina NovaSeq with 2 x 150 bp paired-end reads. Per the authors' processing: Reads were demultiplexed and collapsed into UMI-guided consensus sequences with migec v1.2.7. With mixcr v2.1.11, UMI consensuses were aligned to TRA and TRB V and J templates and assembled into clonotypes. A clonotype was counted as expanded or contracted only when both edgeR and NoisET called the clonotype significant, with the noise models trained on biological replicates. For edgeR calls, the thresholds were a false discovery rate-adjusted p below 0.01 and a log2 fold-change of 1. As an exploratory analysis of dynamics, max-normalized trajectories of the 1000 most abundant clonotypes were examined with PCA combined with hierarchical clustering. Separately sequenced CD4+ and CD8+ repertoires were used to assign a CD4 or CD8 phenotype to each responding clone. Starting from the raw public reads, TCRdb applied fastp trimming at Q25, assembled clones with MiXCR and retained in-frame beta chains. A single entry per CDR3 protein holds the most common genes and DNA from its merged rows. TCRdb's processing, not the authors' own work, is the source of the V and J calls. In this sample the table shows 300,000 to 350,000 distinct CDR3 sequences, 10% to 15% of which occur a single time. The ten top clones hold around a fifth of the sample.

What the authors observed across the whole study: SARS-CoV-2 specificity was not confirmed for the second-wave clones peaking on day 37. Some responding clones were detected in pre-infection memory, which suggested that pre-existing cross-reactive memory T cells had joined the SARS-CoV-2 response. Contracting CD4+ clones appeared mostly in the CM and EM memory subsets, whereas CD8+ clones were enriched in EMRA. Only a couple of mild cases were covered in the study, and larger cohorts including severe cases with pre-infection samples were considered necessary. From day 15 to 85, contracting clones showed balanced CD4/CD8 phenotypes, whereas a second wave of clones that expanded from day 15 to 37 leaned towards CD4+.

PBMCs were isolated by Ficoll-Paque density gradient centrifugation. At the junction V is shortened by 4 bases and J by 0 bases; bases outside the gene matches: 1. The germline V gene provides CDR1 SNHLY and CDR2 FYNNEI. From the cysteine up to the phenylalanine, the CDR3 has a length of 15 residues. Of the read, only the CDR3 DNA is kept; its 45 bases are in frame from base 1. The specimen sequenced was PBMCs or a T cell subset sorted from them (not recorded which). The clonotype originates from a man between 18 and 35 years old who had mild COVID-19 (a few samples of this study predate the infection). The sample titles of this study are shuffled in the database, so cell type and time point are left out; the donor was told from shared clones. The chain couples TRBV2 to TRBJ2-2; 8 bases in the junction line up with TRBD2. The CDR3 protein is CASSGLATNTGELFF. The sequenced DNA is TGTGCCAGCAGTGGACTAGCGACGAACACCGGGGAGCTGTTTTTT.